These T cell receptor beta chains were read from a single sample in a study of T-cell reconstitution after alpha-beta-depleted transplantation in children. TCRdb processed the PCR reads anew with MiXCR; each CDR3 protein has one entry. Of some 600,000 distinct CDR3 sequences in the sample, around 16% were seen once. The source was PBMCs from the stem cell graft donor, collected from the stem cell graft. The receptors were sampled from a human donor who donated a stem cell graft to a child with acute myeloid leukemia. Each CDR3 is given with its conserved first and last residue. A D gene is named only where the DNA matches it firmly. Not all rows give a size; the values are once, few, many and, for expanded clones, a class.

J,size,V,D,CDR3,DNA
TRBJ2-1,once,TRBV24-1,TRBD2,CATSLAGGGDEQFF,TGTGCCACCAGTCTAGCGGGGGGCGGAGATGAGCAGTTCTTC
TRBJ2-4,many,TRBV7-9,-,CASSTQDAIAKNIQYF,TGTGCCAGCAGCACACAGGATGCGATAGCCAAAAACATTCAGTACTTC
TRBJ2-5,many,TRBV7-9,TRBD2,CASSMTSGGEETQYF,TGTGCCAGCAGCATGACTAGCGGGGGGGAAGAGACCCAGTACTTC
TRBJ2-1,-,TRBV20-1,-,CSAFNRVLGNEQFF,TGCAGTGCCTTCAACAGGGTACTGGGGAATGAGCAGTTCTTC
TRBJ1-1,-,TRBV7-2,TRBD1,CASMGQGRMNTEAFF,TGTGCCAGCATGGGACAGGGGCGCATGAACACTGAAGCTTTCTTT
TRBJ1-6,many,TRBV20-1,-,CSARATGSSYNSPLHF,TGCAGTGCTAGAGCAACAGGGAGCTCCTATAATTCACCCCTCCACTTT
TRBJ2-5,-,TRBV7-9,-,CASSGAGDHETQYF,TGTGCCAGCAGCGGGGCAGGGGATCATGAGACCCAGTACTTC
TRBJ1-5,-,TRBV28,-,CASRSTEFNQPQHF,TGTGCCAGCAGATCGACAGAGTTCAATCAGCCCCAGCATTTT
TRBJ1-5,many,TRBV6-2/TRBV6-3,-,CASSYSGASNQPQHF,TGTGCCAGCAGTTACTCAGGGGCTAGCAATCAGCCCCAGCATTTT
TRBJ1-1,many,TRBV6-5,-,CASSYVRGNTEAFF,TGTGCCAGCAGTTACGTTCGGGGGAACACTGAAGCTTTCTTT
TRBJ1-3,many,TRBV7-2,-,CASSPDSGSGNTIYF,TGTGCCAGCAGCCCGGACTCAGGCTCTGGAAACACCATATATTTT
TRBJ1-1,few,TRBV7-2,TRBD1,CASSLDRVGGGTEAFF,TGTGCCAGCAGCTTAGATAGGGTAGGGGGCGGGACTGAAGCTTTCTTT
TRBJ2-1,few,TRBV7-9,-,CASSQVLTDSYNEQFF,TGTGCCAGCAGCCAAGTACTGACCGACTCCTACAATGAGCAGTTCTTC
TRBJ2-3,many,TRBV20-1,-,CSAPPLRGFSSDTQYF,TGCAGTGCTCCCCCCTTGAGGGGGTTTTCCTCAGATACGCAGTATTTT
TRBJ1-3,many,TRBV5-5,-,CASSNDQTPSGNTIYF,TGTGCCAGCAGCAACGACCAAACCCCCTCTGGAAACACCATATATTTT
TRBJ2-7,many,TRBV5-6,TRBD2,CASSLVASGYEQYF,TGTGCCAGCAGCTTGGTGGCTAGCGGTTACGAGCAGTACTTC
TRBJ2-1,many,TRBV6-5,-,CASTKGVGVNEQFF,TGTGCCAGCACCAAAGGGGTAGGGGTCAATGAGCAGTTCTTC
TRBJ2-3,-,TRBV18,-,CASSQGSSTDTQYF,TGTGCCAGCTCACAAGGCTCGAGCACAGATACGCAGTATTTT
TRBJ1-5,many,TRBV29-1,-,CSVEDGVQPQHF,TGCAGCGTTGAAGATGGGGTTCAGCCCCAGCATTTT
TRBJ2-7,many,TRBV7-2,-,CASSVTGTYEQYF,TGTGCCAGCAGCGTGACAGGTACCTACGAGCAGTACTTC
TRBJ2-7,many,TRBV20-1,-,CSARGTETLYEQYF,TGCAGTGCCCGGGGGACAGAAACACTCTACGAGCAGTACTTC
TRBJ2-5,many,TRBV12-3/TRBV12-4,TRBD1,CASSLGTGAETQYF,TGTGCCAGCAGTTTAGGGACAGGGGCGGAGACCCAGTACTTC
TRBJ1-1,many,TRBV20-1,TRBD1,CSARQGADTEAFF,TGCAGTGCTAGGCAGGGGGCGGACACTGAAGCTTTCTTT
TRBJ2-7,many,TRBV29-1,TRBD1,CSVGLRQGAYEQYF,TGCAGCGTTGGATTAAGACAGGGGGCCTACGAGCAGTACTTC
TRBJ1-6,many,TRBV7-2,-,CASSLSPRDSPLHF,TGTGCCAGCAGCTTAAGTCCGAGGGATTCACCCCTCCACTTT
TRBJ2-1,-,TRBV7-9,-,CASSSEASSYNEQFF,TGTGCCAGCAGCTCAGAGGCTAGCTCCTACAATGAGCAGTTCTTC
TRBJ2-7,few,TRBV7-3,-,CASSLLGRSYEQYF,TGTGCCAGCAGCTTATTAGGCCGATCCTACGAGCAGTACTTC
TRBJ2-3,many,TRBV18,-,CASSPGATDTQYF,TGTGCCAGCTCACCCGGGGCGACAGATACGCAGTATTTT
TRBJ2-5,-,TRBV28,-,CASRPPGDGEETQYF,TGTGCCAGCAGACCACCGGGAGACGGGGAAGAGACCCAGTACTTC
TRBJ2-3,many,TRBV20-1,-,CSASTKKDTQYF,TGCAGTGCCAGCACTAAAAAAGATACGCAGTATTTT
TRBJ1-1,many,TRBV20-1,TRBD1,CSARAPKTGYVTEAFF,TGCAGTGCTAGAGCCCCAAAGACAGGGTACGTGACTGAAGCTTTCTTT
TRBJ2-3,-,TRBV25-1,-,CASSDPEGSTDTQYF,TGTGCCAGCAGCGATCCGGAGGGAAGCACAGATACGCAGTATTTT
TRBJ2-5,few,TRBV20-1,-,CSARPGPQETQYF,TGCAGTGCTAGACCAGGACCTCAAGAGACCCAGTACTTC
TRBJ1-2,many,TRBV7-2,-,CASRVGGSRNGYTF,TGTGCCAGTAGGGTTGGGGGGTCGAGAAATGGCTACACCTTC
TRBJ2-5,-,TRBV5-1,TRBD1,CASSFGTGYQETQYF,TGCGCCAGCAGCTTCGGGACAGGGTATCAAGAGACCCAGTACTTC
TRBJ2-7,-,TRBV6-2/TRBV6-3,TRBD2,CASSYSTSAYEQYF,TGTGCCAGCAGTTACTCGACTAGCGCCTACGAGCAGTACTTC
TRBJ1-5,few,TRBV4-1,-,CASSQDVQAYSNQPQHF,TGCGCCAGCAGCCAAGATGTCCAGGCCTATAGCAATCAGCCCCAGCATTTT
TRBJ1-2,many,TRBV29-1,TRBD1,CSVGTGEANYGYTF,TGCAGCGTGGGGACAGGGGAAGCTAACTATGGCTACACCTTC
TRBJ1-1,many,TRBV20-1,-,CSARDNTEAFF,TGCAGTGCTAGAGATAACACTGAAGCTTTCTTT
TRBJ2-1,many,TRBV27,TRBD1,CASSSDRAAYNEQFF,TGTGCCAGCAGTTCCGACAGGGCCGCCTACAATGAGCAGTTCTTC
TRBJ2-5,many,TRBV20-1,-,CSAPTGLQETQYF,TGCAGTGCGCCTACAGGGCTCCAAGAGACCCAGTACTTC
TRBJ2-1,once,TRBV12-3/TRBV12-4,-,CASKGENNNDQFF,TGTGCCAGCAAGGGTGAGAACAACAATGACCAGTTCTTC
TRBJ1-1,-,TRBV20-1,TRBD1,CSARDTGTGGGEAFF,TGCAGTGCTAGAGATACCGGGACAGGGGGCGGTGAAGCTTTCTTT
TRBJ2-3,few,TRBV7-9,TRBD1,CASSPDRGRSDTQYF,TGTGCCAGCAGCCCGGACAGGGGAAGATCAGATACGCAGTATTTT
TRBJ1-1,many,TRBV20-1,-,CSSRVGGHGTEAFF,TGCAGTTCCCGTGTGGGGGGCCATGGCACTGAAGCTTTCTTT
TRBJ2-5,many,TRBV7-2,-,CASSLYIGGPFQETQYF,TGTGCCAGCAGCTTGTATATCGGGGGTCCCTTCCAAGAGACCCAGTACTTC
TRBJ2-7,many,TRBV20-1,-,CSARVADEVSYEQYF,TGCAGTGCTAGAGTGGCAGACGAGGTATCCTACGAGCAGTACTTC
TRBJ2-3,many,TRBV7-2,-,CASSLVVTTTDTQYF,TGTGCCAGCAGCTTAGTAGTAACAACCACAGATACGCAGTATTTT
TRBJ1-2,-,TRBV20-1,-,CSARGGGSTADYGYTF,TGCAGTGCAAGAGGGGGGGGGTCCACAGCAGACTATGGCTACACCTTC
TRBJ2-2,-,TRBV27,-,CASSSATMTNTGELFF,TGTGCCAGCAGTTCCGCGACTATGACGAACACCGGGGAGCTGTTTTTT
TRBJ2-3,few,TRBV6-2/TRBV6-3,TRBD1,CASSPGGVPDTQYF,TGTGCCAGCAGCCCAGGGGGTGTGCCAGATACGCAGTATTTT